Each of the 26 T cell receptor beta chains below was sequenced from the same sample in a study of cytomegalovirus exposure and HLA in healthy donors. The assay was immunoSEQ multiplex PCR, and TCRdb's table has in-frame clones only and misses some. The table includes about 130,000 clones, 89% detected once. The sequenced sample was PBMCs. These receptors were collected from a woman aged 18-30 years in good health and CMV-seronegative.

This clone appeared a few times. CDR3 in amino acids: CASSQGFNYGYTF. The CDR3 coding sequence is TGTGCCAGCAGTCAGGGGTTTAACTATGGCTACACCTTC. The chain carries TRBV6-5 and TRBJ1-2; TRBD1 might be the D (6 bases). CDR3 length: 13 amino acids. Deletions cut 5 bases from V and 1 base from J, with 8 bases between. Germline values: CDR1 MNHEY, CDR2 SVGAGI.

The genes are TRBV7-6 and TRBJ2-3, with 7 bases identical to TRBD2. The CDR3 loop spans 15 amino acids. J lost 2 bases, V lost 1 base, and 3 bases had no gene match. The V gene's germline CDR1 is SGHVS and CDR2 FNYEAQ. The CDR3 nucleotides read TGTGCCAGCAGCTTAGGGGGGGACTACACAGATACGCAGTATTTT. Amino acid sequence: CASSLGGDYTDTQYF.

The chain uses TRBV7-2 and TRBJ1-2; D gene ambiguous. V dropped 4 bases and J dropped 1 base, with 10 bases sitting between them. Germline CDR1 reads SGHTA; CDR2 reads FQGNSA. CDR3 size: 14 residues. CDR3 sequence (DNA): TGTGCCAGCAGCTGGTCGCGGCATAACTATGGCTACACCTTC. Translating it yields CASSWSRHNYGYTF.

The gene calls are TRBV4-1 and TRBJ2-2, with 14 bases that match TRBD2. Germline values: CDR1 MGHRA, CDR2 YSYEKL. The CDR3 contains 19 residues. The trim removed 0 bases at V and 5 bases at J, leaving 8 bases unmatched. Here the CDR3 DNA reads TGCGCCAGCAGCCAAGAAAGGGCCGGACTAGCGGGAGGAACCGGGGAGCTGTTTTTT. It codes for CASSQERAGLAGGTGELFF.

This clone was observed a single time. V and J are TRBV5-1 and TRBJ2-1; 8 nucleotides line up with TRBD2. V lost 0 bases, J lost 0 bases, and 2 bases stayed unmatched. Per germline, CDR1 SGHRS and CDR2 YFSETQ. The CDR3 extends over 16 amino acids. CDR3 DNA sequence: TGCGCCAGCAGCTTGGTGAGCGGGAGCTCCTACAATGAGCAGTTCTTC. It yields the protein CASSLVSGSSYNEQFF.

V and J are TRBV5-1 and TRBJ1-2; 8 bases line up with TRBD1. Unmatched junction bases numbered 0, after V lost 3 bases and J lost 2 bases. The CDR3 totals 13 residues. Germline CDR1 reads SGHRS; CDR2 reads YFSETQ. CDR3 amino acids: CASSSGGNYGYTF. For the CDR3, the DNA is TGCGCCAGCAGCTCAGGGGGCAACTATGGCTACACCTTC.

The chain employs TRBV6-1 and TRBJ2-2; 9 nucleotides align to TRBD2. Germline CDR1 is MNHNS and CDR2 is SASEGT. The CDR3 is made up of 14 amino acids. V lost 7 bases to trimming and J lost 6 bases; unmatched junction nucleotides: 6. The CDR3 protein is CASIVAGAPGELFF. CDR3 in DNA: TGTGCCAGCATCGTAGCGGGAGCGCCCGGGGAGCTGTTTTTT.

The CDR3 sequence is CASSKERGEETQYF. In nucleotides, the CDR3 is TGTGCCAGCAGTAAGGAGCGGGGTGAAGAGACCCAGTACTTC. The chain has TRBV6-5 and TRBJ2-5; 7 bases line up with TRBD2. The CDR3 runs 14 residues. Germline V gene sequence: CDR1 MNHEY, CDR2 SVGAGI. The V segment lost 5 bases and the J segment 3 bases; nucleotides outside the gene matches: 6.

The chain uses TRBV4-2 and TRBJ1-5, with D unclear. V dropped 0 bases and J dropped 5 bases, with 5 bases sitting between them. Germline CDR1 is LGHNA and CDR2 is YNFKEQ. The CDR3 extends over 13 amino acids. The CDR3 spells CASSQDLDQPQHF. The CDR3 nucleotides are TGTGCCAGCAGCCAAGATCTCGATCAGCCCCAGCATTTT.

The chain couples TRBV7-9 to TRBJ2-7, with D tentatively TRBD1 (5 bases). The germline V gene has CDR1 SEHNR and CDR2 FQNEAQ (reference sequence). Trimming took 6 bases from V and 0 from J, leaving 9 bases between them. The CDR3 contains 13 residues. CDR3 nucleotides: TGTGCCAGCAGACAGGAGAGCTCCTACGAGCAGTACTTC. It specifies CASRQESSYEQYF.

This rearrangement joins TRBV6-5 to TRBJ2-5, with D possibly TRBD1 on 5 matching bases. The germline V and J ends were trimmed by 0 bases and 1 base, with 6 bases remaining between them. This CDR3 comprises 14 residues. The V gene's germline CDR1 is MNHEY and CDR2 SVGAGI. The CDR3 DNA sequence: TGTGCCAGCAGTTACTCGACAGCCCAAGAGACCCAGTACTTC. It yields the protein CASSYSTAQETQYF.

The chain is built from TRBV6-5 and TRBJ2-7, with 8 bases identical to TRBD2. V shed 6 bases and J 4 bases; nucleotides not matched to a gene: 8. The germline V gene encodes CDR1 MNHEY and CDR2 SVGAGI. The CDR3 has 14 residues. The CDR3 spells CASSLGLAFYEQYF. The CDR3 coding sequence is TGTGCCAGCAGCCTCGGACTAGCCTTTTACGAGCAGTACTTC.

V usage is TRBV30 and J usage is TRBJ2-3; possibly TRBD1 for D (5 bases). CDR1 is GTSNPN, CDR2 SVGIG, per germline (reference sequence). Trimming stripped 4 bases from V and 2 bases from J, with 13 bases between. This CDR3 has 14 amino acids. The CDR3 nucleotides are TGTGCCTGGAAGAAGGGGCTGAACACAGATACGCAGTATTTT. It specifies CAWKKGLNTDTQYF.

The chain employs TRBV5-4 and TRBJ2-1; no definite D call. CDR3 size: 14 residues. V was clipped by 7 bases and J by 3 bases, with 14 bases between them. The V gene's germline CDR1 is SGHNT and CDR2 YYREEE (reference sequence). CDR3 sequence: CASGVGIDYNEQFF. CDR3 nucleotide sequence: TGTGCCAGCGGAGTAGGCATCGACTACAATGAGCAGTTCTTC. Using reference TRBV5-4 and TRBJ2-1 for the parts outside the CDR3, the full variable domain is ETGVTQSPTHLIKTRGQQVTLRCSSQSGHNTVSWYQQALGQGPQFIFQYYREEENGRGNFPPRFSGLQFPNYSSELNVNALELDDSALYLCASGVGIDYNEQFFGPGTRLTVL.

CDR3 DNA sequence: TGTGCCAGCAGCCCCGCGGCGTTCACCGGGGAGCTGTTTTTT. Translating gives CASSPAAFTGELFF. This chain connects TRBV5-4 to TRBJ2-2; D is ambiguous. Trimming left V 4 bases short and J 4 bases short, with 11 bases between. CDR1 is SGHNT and CDR2 is YYREEE in the germline V gene (reference sequence). The CDR3 runs to 14 residues.

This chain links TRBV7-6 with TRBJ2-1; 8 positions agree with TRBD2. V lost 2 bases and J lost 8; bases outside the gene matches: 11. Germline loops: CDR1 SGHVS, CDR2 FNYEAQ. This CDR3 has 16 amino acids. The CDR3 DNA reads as TGTGCCAGCAGCTTATTTCTGGCTAGCGGGTATGATGAGCAGTTCTTC. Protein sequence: CASSLFLASGYDEQFF.

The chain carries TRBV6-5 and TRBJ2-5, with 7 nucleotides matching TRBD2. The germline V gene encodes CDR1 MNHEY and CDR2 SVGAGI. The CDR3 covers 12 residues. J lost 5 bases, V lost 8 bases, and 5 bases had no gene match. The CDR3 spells CASGGVRETQYF. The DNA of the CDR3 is TGTGCCAGCGGGGGGGTGAGGGAGACCCAGTACTTC.

The CDR3 nucleotides read TGTGCCAGCAGCTTTACGGGACTAGCGGGCTACAATGAGCAGTTCTTC. It yields the protein CASSFTGLAGYNEQFF. The J gene is TRBJ2-1, the V gene TRBV5-6, with 12 bases matching TRBD2. The CDR3 covers 16 residues. The V gene end was trimmed by 2 bases and the J gene end by 3 bases; junction bases not matched to a gene: 3. The germline gives CDR1 SGHDT, CDR2 YYEEEE.

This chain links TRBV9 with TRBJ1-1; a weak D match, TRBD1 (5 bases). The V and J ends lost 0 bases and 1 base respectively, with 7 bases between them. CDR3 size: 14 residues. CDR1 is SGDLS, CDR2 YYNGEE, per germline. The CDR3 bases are TGTGCCAGCAGCGTAGTGGGGCAGAACACTGAAGCTTTCTTT. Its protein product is CASSVVGQNTEAFF.

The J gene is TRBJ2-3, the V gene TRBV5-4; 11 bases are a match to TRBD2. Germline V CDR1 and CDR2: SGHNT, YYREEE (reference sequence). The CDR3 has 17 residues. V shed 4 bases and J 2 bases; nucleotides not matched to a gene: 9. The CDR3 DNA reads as TGTGCCAGCAGCCCAAAGGTACTAGCGGGGGCCACAGATACGCAGTATTTT. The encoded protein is CASSPKVLAGATDTQYF.

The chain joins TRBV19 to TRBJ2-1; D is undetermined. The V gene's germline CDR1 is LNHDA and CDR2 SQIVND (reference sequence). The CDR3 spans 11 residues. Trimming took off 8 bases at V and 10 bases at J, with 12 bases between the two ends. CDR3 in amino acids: CASRFSAEQFF. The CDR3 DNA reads TGTGCCAGTCGATTCTCTGCGGAGCAGTTCTTC. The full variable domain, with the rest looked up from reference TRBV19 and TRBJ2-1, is DGGITQSPKYLFRKEGQNVTLSCEQNLNHDAMYWYRQDPGQGLRLIYYSQIVNDFQKGDIAEGYSVSREKKESFPLTVTSAQKNPTAFYLCASRFSAEQFFGPGTRLTVL.

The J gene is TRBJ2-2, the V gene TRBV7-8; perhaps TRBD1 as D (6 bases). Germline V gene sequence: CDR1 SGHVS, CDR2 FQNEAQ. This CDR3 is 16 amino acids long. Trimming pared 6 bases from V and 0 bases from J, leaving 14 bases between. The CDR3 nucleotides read TGTGCCAGCAGACATAACAGGGCAACGAACACCGGGGAGCTGTTTTTT. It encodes CASRHNRATNTGELFF.

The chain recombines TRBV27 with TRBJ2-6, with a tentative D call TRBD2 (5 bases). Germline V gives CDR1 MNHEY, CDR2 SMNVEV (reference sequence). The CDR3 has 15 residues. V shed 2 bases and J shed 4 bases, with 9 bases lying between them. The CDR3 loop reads CASSLRDAGANVLTF. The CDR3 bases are TGTGCCAGCAGTTTACGGGATGCAGGGGCCAACGTCCTGACTTTC.

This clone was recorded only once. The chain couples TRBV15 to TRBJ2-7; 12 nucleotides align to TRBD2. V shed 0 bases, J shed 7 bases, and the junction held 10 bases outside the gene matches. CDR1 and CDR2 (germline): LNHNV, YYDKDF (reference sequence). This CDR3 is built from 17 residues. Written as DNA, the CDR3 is TGTGCCACCAGCAGAGACCCACTAGCGGGGGGCTCGGGGGAGCAGTACGTC. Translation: CATSRDPLAGGSGEQYV.

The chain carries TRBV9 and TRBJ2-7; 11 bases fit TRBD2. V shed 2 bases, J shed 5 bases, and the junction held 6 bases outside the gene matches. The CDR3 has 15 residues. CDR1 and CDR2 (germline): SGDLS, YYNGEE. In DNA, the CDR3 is TGTGCCAGCAGCGTCACTAGCGGGAGAAGCAACGAGCAGTACTTC. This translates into CASSVTSGRSNEQYF.

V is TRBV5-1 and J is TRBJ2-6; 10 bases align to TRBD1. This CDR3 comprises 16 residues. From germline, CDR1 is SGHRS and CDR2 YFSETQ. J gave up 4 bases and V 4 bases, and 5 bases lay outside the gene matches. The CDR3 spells CASSRQGARGANVLTF. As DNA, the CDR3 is TGCGCCAGCAGCCGACAGGGGGCTCGCGGGGCCAACGTCCTGACTTTC.